The next 32 T cell receptor beta chains were all read from a single sample in a study of radiation and T cells in renal cell carcinoma. Time point reported: blood 4 weeks post-SBRT, at nephrectomy. Treatment specified: 15 Gy SBRT to primary tumor, nephrectomy 4 weeks later. TCRdb's table, derived via immunoSEQ multiplex PCR, lists solely in-frame clones and lacks some. The table shows approximately 150,000 clones, with around nine tenths occurring only once. The source material was blood, sampled from a patient whose treatment included radiotherapy and nephrectomy. All receptors come from a woman aged 50 to 60 with renal cell carcinoma.

The gene calls are TRBV13 and TRBJ1-5, with D unclear. The V end lost 8 bases, the J end lost 0 bases, and 20 bases lay between the germline ends. This CDR3 has 17 residues. Germline-derived CDR1 and CDR2 are PRHDT and FYEKMQ (reference sequence). Written as DNA, the CDR3 is TGTGCCAGCCCCCGGAGGGAGGTTGGGTCTAGCAATCAGCCCCAGCATTTT. Protein: CASPRREVGSSNQPQHF. Using reference TRBV13 and TRBJ1-5 for the parts outside the CDR3, the full variable domain is AAGVIQSPRHLIKEKRETATLKCYPIPRHDTVYWYQQGPGQDPQFLISFYEKMQSDKGSIPDRFSAQQFSDYHSELNMSSLELGDSALYFCASPRREVGSSNQPQHFGDGTRLSIL.

This clone showed up just once. V gene TRBV28 combines with J gene TRBJ1-2, with unresolved D. CDR1 and CDR2 from the germline V gene are MDHEN and SYDVKM. The CDR3 has 14 residues. V gave up 1 base and J gave up 6 bases, with 12 bases separating them. The CDR3 DNA follows: TGTGCCAGCAGTTTATACGGGCCCCGGGATGGCTACACCTTC. Protein sequence: CASSLYGPRDGYTF.

The genes are TRBV7-8 and TRBJ2-6; possibly TRBD2 for D (5 bases). The V gene's germline CDR1 is SGHVS and CDR2 FQNEAQ. The CDR3 length is 16 residues. V lost 1 base and J 0 bases, leaving 7 bases between the germline ends. CDR3 nucleotide sequence: TGTGCCAGCAGCTTAGTAGGGAGCTCTGGGGCCAACGTCCTGACTTTC. Translated: CASSLVGSSGANVLTF.

This clone was seen a few times. The V and J genes are TRBV5-5 and TRBJ1-1, with D hard to call. Germline CDR1 SGHKS, CDR2 YYEKEE (reference sequence). V dropped 0 bases and J dropped 6 bases, with 6 bases sitting between them. The CDR3 covers 12 residues. CDR3 in amino acids: CASSLGRAEAFF. The CDR3 DNA is TGTGCCAGCAGCTTGGGTCGGGCTGAAGCTTTCTTT.

This chain connects TRBV7-9 to TRBJ2-1; 10 nucleotides agree with TRBD1. The germline V gene has CDR1 SEHNR and CDR2 FQNEAQ (reference sequence). This CDR3 region has 16 residues. V shed 5 bases, J shed 6 bases, and the junction held 10 bases outside the gene matches. This CDR3 is CASSQTGGGSLNEQFF. The CDR3 DNA is TGTGCCAGCAGCCAGACAGGGGGCGGAAGTCTCAATGAGCAGTTCTTC.

V is TRBV6-6 and J is TRBJ2-7; 10 nucleotides align to TRBD1. Per the germline V gene, CDR1 is MNHNY and CDR2 is SVGAGI (reference sequence). The CDR3 sequence is 14 residues long. V was pared by 5 bases and J by 2 bases, with 3 bases of the junction left unmatched. The CDR3 reads CASSTGQGAYEQYF. CDR3 sequence (DNA): TGTGCCAGCAGTACCGGACAGGGGGCCTACGAGCAGTACTTC.

The chain employs TRBV5-4 and TRBJ1-2, with 9 bases fitting TRBD1. J lost 4 bases, V lost 2 bases, and 3 bases had no gene match. Germline V gene lookup returns CDR1 SGHNT and CDR2 YYREEE (reference sequence). There are 14 residues in the CDR3. The CDR3 nucleotides read TGTGCCAGCAGCTTACAGGGGGCTGGCTATGGCTACACCTTC. It codes for CASSLQGAGYGYTF.

The rearrangement joins TRBV7-2 to TRBJ1-1; the D gene is possibly TRBD1 (5 bases). Germline values: CDR1 SGHTA, CDR2 FQGNSA. V was shortened by 5 bases and J by 5 bases, with 15 bases between the two germline ends. The CDR3 contains 14 residues. In nucleotides, the CDR3 is TGTGCCAGCAGCAGTCAGGGTGGTGGAACTGAAGCTTTCTTT. It codes for CASSSQGGGTEAFF.

The CDR3 DNA sequence: TGTGCCAGCAGCGAGGGAGCGGGGGGGTACTACGAGCAGTACTTC. It specifies CASSEGAGGYYEQYF. This sequence joins TRBV9 and TRBJ2-7; 10 bases fit TRBD2. V was clipped by 3 bases and J by 3 bases; unmatched bases: 6. The CDR3 extends over 15 amino acids. CDR1 is SGDLS and CDR2 is YYNGEE in the germline V gene.

This sequence joins TRBV19 and TRBJ1-6, with unresolved D. V lost 1 base to trimming and J lost 7 bases, with 8 bases between them. The length of the CDR3 is 14 residues. In germline, CDR1 is LNHDA, CDR2 SQIVND (reference sequence). The CDR3 spells CASSIAGPNSPLHF. The DNA for the CDR3 is TGTGCCAGTAGTATAGCCGGCCCCAATTCACCCCTCCACTTT.

The chain joins TRBV27 to TRBJ2-7; 7 bases map to TRBD1. V shed 6 bases and J 5 bases; nucleotides not matched to a gene: 10. This CDR3 is 14 amino acids long. CDR1 is MNHEY, CDR2 SMNVEV, per germline (reference sequence). CDR3 in DNA: TGTGCCAGCAGCGTGACAGGGAAAGGCCACGAGCAGTACTTC. This codes for CASSVTGKGHEQYF.

The sample holds one count of this clone. The V call is TRBV7-2, the J call TRBJ2-1; 7 bases match TRBD2. This CDR3 is built from 16 residues. CDR1 and CDR2 (germline): SGHTA, FQGNSA. The junction had 7 bases not matched to a gene; V was cut back by 3 bases and J by 2 bases. CDR3 bases: TGTGCCAGCAGCTTGTCTGGCGGGAGTACCTACAATGAGCAGTTCTTC. It encodes CASSLSGGSTYNEQFF. Full variable domain (remainder filled in from reference TRBV7-2 and TRBJ2-1): GAGVSQSPSNKVTEKGKDVELRCDPISGHTALYWYRQSLGQGLEFLIYFQGNSAPDKSGLPSDRFSAERTGGSVSTLTIQRTQQEDSAVYLCASSLSGGSTYNEQFFGPGTRLTVL.

V usage is TRBV19 and J usage is TRBJ2-1; either TRBD1 or TRBD2 may supply D (5 bases each). Germline CDR1 and CDR2: LNHDA and SQIVND (reference sequence). There are 15 residues in the CDR3. Trimming took off 5 bases at V and 0 bases at J, with 11 bases between the two ends. The chain's CDR3 is CASSGTQSSYNEQFF. The CDR3 region has the DNA TGTGCCAGTAGTGGGACCCAGAGCTCCTACAATGAGCAGTTCTTC.

V is TRBV7-9 and J is TRBJ2-7, with unresolved D. The CDR3 has 13 residues. The V and J ends lost 0 bases and 3 bases respectively, with 6 bases between them. CDR1 and CDR2 from the germline V gene are SEHNR and FQNEAQ (reference sequence). This chain's CDR3 is CASSLANRYEQYF. The CDR3 region has the DNA TGTGCCAGCAGCTTAGCGAACCGCTACGAGCAGTACTTC.

The CDR3 sequence: CASSQDKLAGQTDTQYF. The CDR3 DNA sequence: TGCGCCAGCAGCCAAGATAAGCTAGCGGGACAAACAGATACGCAGTATTTT. This rearrangement joins TRBV4-1 to TRBJ2-3; 9 bases map to TRBD2. Germline loops: CDR1 MGHRA, CDR2 YSYEKL. This CDR3 spans 17 amino acids. The J segment lost 3 bases and the V segment lost 0 bases, leaving 7 bases of the junction unmatched.

The chain links TRBV6-1 to TRBJ2-7; the D gene is possibly TRBD1 (5 bases). Trimming shortened V by 2 bases and J by 0 bases, and 17 bases separated the two germline ends. The length of the CDR3 is 17 residues. Germline V gives CDR1 MNHNS, CDR2 SASEGT. CDR3 loop: CASSERFIGRASYEQYF. The DNA of the CDR3 is TGTGCCAGCAGTGAACGCTTCATAGGCAGGGCCTCCTACGAGCAGTACTTC.

The CDR3 protein is CASTAGSGVTTDTQYF. DNA of the CDR3: TGTGCCAGTACCGCAGGGAGCGGGGTAACCACAGATACGCAGTATTTT. The chain joins TRBV19 to TRBJ2-3, with 7 bases aligning to TRBD2. CDR3 size: 16 residues. After removal of 7 bases from V and 2 bases from J, the junction contained 12 bases not matched to a gene. Germline CDR1 and CDR2: LNHDA and SQIVND (reference sequence).

This chain uses TRBV9 with TRBJ2-3; 7 positions match TRBD2. The CDR3 has 14 residues. V gave up 2 bases and J gave up 4 bases; unmatched junction bases: 4. CDR1 is SGDLS and CDR2 is YYNGEE in the germline V gene. The CDR3 DNA sequence: TGTGCCAGCAGCGTCCCCGGGGGGTCAGATACGCAGTATTTT. It specifies CASSVPGGSDTQYF.

The chain carries TRBV19 and TRBJ2-3, with D hard to call. This CDR3 is built from 14 residues. Germline CDR1 and CDR2: LNHDA and SQIVND (reference sequence). Trimming shortened V by 5 bases and J by 0 bases, and 9 bases separated the two germline ends. CDR3 sequence reads: CASSETYSTDTQYF. Written as DNA, the CDR3 is TGTGCCAGTAGTGAGACATATAGCACAGATACGCAGTATTTT.

The gene calls are TRBV19 and TRBJ2-5, with 11 bases identical to TRBD2. CDR1 and CDR2 (germline): LNHDA, SQIVND (reference sequence). The CDR3 is 18 amino acids. After removal of 7 bases from V and 4 bases from J, the junction contained 17 bases not matched to a gene. This CDR3 is CASTLMHTSGGMPETQYF. Written as DNA, the CDR3 is TGTGCCAGTACCCTGATGCACACTAGCGGGGGTATGCCAGAGACCCAGTACTTC.

This rearrangement joins TRBV5-1 to TRBJ2-3; D ambiguous. V lost 6 bases and J 2 bases, leaving 10 bases between the germline ends. The CDR3 has 13 residues. Germline CDR1 is SGHRS and CDR2 is YFSETQ. The CDR3 loop is CASTDRLTDTQYF. As DNA, the CDR3 is TGCGCCAGCACCGACCGGCTCACAGATACGCAGTATTTT.

The rearrangement links TRBV28 to TRBJ1-2, with a weak D call TRBD1 (6 bases). V gave up 10 bases and J gave up 3 bases, with 12 bases separating them. The CDR3 is 12 amino acids. CDR1 and CDR2 from the germline V gene are MDHEN and SYDVKM. The CDR3 DNA is TGTGCCACCGGGCAGGGGTACTATGGCTACACCTTC. Its protein product is CATGQGYYGYTF.

The chain's CDR3 is CASSPWTGGFSGNTIYF. The CDR3, as DNA: TGTGCCAGCAGCCCTTGGACAGGGGGATTCTCTGGAAACACCATATATTTT. The chain combines TRBV7-6 with TRBJ1-3; 10 nucleotides line up with TRBD1. Per germline, CDR1 SGHVS and CDR2 FNYEAQ. The CDR3 loop spans 17 amino acids. V trimming: 5 bases; J trimming: 0 bases; junction bases outside the gene matches: 7.

The gene calls are TRBV7-2 and TRBJ2-1; maybe TRBD2 (6 bases). In germline, CDR1 is SGHTA, CDR2 FQGNSA. CDR3 size: 14 residues. V lost 5 bases and J lost 9, with 17 bases in between. CDR3 sequence reads: CASSPGMAGIEQFF. CDR3 DNA sequence: TGTGCCAGCAGCCCGGGCATGGCGGGAATTGAGCAGTTCTTC.

This chain uses TRBV4-1 with TRBJ1-1; D is uncertain. Germline loops: CDR1 MGHRA, CDR2 YSYEKL. V lost 3 bases to trimming and J lost 0 bases, with 23 bases between them. The CDR3 is made up of 19 amino acids. The chain's CDR3 is CASSHPPEVGQVVNTEAFF. The DNA of the CDR3 is TGCGCCAGCAGCCATCCCCCCGAGGTGGGTCAGGTCGTGAACACTGAAGCTTTCTTT.

This clone was detected only a few times. V usage is TRBV14 and J usage is TRBJ1-6, with D unclear. CDR3 length: 14 residues. Germline V gives CDR1 SGHDN, CDR2 FVKESK. V gave up 0 bases and J gave up 7 bases, with 7 bases separating them. This CDR3 is CASSQELSNSPLHF. DNA for the CDR3: TGTGCCAGCAGCCAAGAGTTGAGCAATTCACCCCTCCACTTT.

Only one count was recorded for this clone. V usage is TRBV6-6 and J usage is TRBJ2-1; D might be TRBD1 or TRBD2, each matching 5 bases. Germline CDR1 and CDR2: MNHNY and SVGAGI (reference sequence). V gave up 10 bases and J gave up 0 bases, with 13 bases separating them. The CDR3 consists of 14 residues. The CDR3 is CATLPGRSYNEQFF. CDR3 DNA sequence: TGTGCCACCCTTCCGGGACGCTCCTACAATGAGCAGTTCTTC.

V and J are TRBV19 and TRBJ2-3, with D maybe TRBD1 (7 bases). Germline values: CDR1 LNHDA, CDR2 SQIVND (reference sequence). This CDR3 has 16 residues. V gave up 4 bases and J gave up 4 bases, with 18 bases separating them. The CDR3 region is CASSSGRGVNADTQYF. The CDR3 region has the DNA TGTGCCAGTAGTAGTGGCAGGGGGGTCAATGCAGATACGCAGTATTTT.

The rearrangement joins TRBV6-6 to TRBJ2-5, with 8 bases that match TRBD2. The length of the CDR3 is 15 residues. The germline gives CDR1 MNHNY, CDR2 SVGAGI (reference sequence). The V gene end was trimmed by 4 bases and the J gene end by 4 bases; junction bases not matched to a gene: 8. The DNA for the CDR3 is TGTGCCAGCAGTTCCCCCGGGGGGGTGGGAGAGACCCAGTACTTC. Its translation: CASSSPGGVGETQYF.

The chain has TRBV7-8 and TRBJ2-2, with 8 bases identical to TRBD1. CDR3 size: 14 residues. V shed 4 bases and J 6 bases; nucleotides not matched to a gene: 4. Germline V gives CDR1 SGHVS, CDR2 FQNEAQ. The CDR3 reads CASSSTGAAGELFF. In nucleotides, the CDR3 is TGTGCCAGCAGCTCGACAGGGGCGGCCGGGGAGCTGTTTTTT. The variable domain in full, with the rest retrieved from reference TRBV7-8 and TRBJ2-2, is GAGVSQSPRYKVAKRGQDVALRCDPISGHVSLFWYQQALGQGPEFLTYFQNEAQLDKSGLPSDRFFAERPEGSVSTLKIQRTQQEDSAVYLCASSSTGAAGELFFGEGSRLTVL.

This chain uses TRBV7-9 with TRBJ1-1, with TRBD1 as a possible D gene (6 bases). V shed 2 bases and J shed 8 bases, with 12 bases lying between them. This CDR3 comprises 13 residues. The V gene's germline CDR1 is SEHNR and CDR2 FQNEAQ (reference sequence). For the CDR3, the DNA is TGTGCCAGCAGCTTACTGGGGGCTCAGGAAGCTTTCTTT. This codes for CASSLLGAQEAFF.

In nucleotides, the CDR3 is TGTGCCAGCGGGGGTCCAGCAGAGAGTACCTACGAGCAGTACTTC. Its translation is CASGGPAESTYEQYF. This rearrangement joins TRBV28 to TRBJ2-7; D possibly uses TRBD1 or TRBD2 (5 bases each). The germline V and J ends were trimmed by 8 bases and 2 bases, with 19 bases remaining between them. The CDR3 is 15 amino acids. Germline V gene sequence: CDR1 MDHEN, CDR2 SYDVKM.